This T cell receptor (beta chain) was sequenced for a study of PD-1 blockade in classical Hodgkin lymphoma. Study-level results: Newly diagnosed and completely responding patients shared comparable baseline diversity. CD4+ but not CD8+ TCR diversity rose significantly by C4D1. Diminished baseline TCR diversity has been reported in newly diagnosed patients relative to healthy donors.

Clones were read by immunoSEQ multiplex PCR, and TCRdb kept only the in-frame ones, dropping some. The sample has about 39,000 clones, around 80% seen once. A remark on this clone: Its target is not known.

Regarding time point: cycle 4 day 1 (C4D1), after more than five weeks of nivolumab. Relapses following autologous stem cell transplantation were seen in all patients, with brentuximab vedotin exposure varying. Sequencing used peripheral blood mononuclear cells (PBMCs), obtained before the fourth cycle of nivolumab. The TCR was taken from a human donor with classical Hodgkin lymphoma.

The CDR3 coding sequence is TGTGCCTGGAGTCCCTACCGGCTGGACGGACTTTACTATAGCAATCAGCCCCAGCATTTT. Translating gives CAWSPYRLDGLYYSNQPQHF. The chain has TRBV30 and TRBJ1-5; D remains ambiguous. Germline V lookup: CDR1 GTSNPN, CDR2 SVGIG (reference sequence). The CDR3 spans 20 residues. The V and J ends lost 2 bases and 0 bases respectively, with 26 bases between them.